This TCR beta chain was recovered during a study of T cells after yellow fever vaccination. Deletions cut 1 base from V and 6 bases from J, with 13 bases between. Germline loops: CDR1 SGHTA, CDR2 FQGNSA. CDR3 length: 14 amino acids. TCRdb ran MiXCR on the 5' RACE reads and lists one entry per CDR3 protein. The table lists some 350,000 distinct CDR3 sequences, under 7.5% of them singletons. The sample holds a few counts of this clonotype. The sample was PBMCs, taken 5 days after the yellow fever booster vaccination. The chain links TRBV7-2 to TRBJ2-7; D is tentatively TRBD1 or TRBD2 (5 bases each). The origin of this receptor is a man between 25 and 39 years old who received the YFV17D yellow fever vaccine. The CDR3 loop is CASSLGFWGPEQYF. The DNA for the CDR3 is TGTGCCAGCAGCTTAGGATTTTGGGGACCCGAGCAGTACTTC.